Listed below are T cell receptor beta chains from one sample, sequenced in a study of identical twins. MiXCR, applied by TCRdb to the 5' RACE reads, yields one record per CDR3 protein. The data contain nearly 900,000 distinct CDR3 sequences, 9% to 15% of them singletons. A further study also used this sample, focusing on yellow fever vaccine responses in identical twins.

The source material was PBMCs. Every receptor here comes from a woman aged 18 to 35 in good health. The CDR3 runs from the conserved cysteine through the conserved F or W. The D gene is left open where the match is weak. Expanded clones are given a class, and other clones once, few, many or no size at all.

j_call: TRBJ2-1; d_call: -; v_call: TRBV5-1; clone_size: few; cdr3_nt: TGCGCCAGCAGCTTGGAGGGGGTCGCCTACAATGAGCAGTTCTTC; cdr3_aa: CASSLEGVAYNEQFF
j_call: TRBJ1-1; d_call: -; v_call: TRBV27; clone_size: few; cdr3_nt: TGTGCCAGCAGTAACCTAAAGGGAAGGGACACTGAAGCTTTCTTT; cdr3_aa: CASSNLKGRDTEAFF
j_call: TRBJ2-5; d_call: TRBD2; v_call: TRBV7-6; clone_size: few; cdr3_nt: TGTGCCAGCAGCTACGGACTAGCGGGAGTGGAGACCCAGTACTTC; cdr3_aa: CASSYGLAGVETQYF
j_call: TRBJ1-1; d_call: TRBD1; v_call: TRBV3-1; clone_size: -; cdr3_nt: TGTGCCAGCAGCCAACCATCGGGACAGGGGAAAGCTGAAGCTTTCTTT; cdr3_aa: CASSQPSGQGKAEAFF
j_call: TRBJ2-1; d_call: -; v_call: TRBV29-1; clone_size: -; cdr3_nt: TGCAGCGTTGAGGGGGGACGTCACTCCTACAATGAGCAGTTCTTC; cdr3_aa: CSVEGGRHSYNEQFF
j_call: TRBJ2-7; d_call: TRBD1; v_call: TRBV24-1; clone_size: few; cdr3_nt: TGTGCCACCAGTGATCCCCGGGACAGGGACTACGAGCAGTACTTC; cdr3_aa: CATSDPRDRDYEQYF
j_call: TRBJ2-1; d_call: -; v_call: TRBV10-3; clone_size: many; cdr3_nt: TGTGCCATCACGACCGTCTACAATGAGCAGTTCTTC; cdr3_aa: CAITTVYNEQFF
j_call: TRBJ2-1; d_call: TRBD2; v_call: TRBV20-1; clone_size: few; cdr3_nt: TGCAGTGCTAGATTGCTAGCGGGGGAGAGCTACAATGAGCAGTTCTTC; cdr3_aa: CSARLLAGESYNEQFF
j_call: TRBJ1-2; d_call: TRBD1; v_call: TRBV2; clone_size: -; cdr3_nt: TGTGCCAGCAGTGAGAAGGACAGGGCCTATGGCTACACCTTC; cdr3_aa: CASSEKDRAYGYTF
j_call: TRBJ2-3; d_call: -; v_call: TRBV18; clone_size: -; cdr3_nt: TGTGCCAGCTCACCACGTCGAGGTAGTTCGACAGATACGCAGTATTTT; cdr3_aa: CASSPRRGSSTDTQYF
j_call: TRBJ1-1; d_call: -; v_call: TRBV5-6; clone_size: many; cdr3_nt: TGTGCCAGCAGCTTGGAGACAGGCTACAACACTGAAGCTTTCTTT; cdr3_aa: CASSLETGYNTEAFF
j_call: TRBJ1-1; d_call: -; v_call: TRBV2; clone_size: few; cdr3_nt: TGTGCCAGCCGTACGGTTTTAAACACTGAAGCTTTCTTT; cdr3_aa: CASRTVLNTEAFF
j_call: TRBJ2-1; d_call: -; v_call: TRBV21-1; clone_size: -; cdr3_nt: TGTGCCAGCAGCAAAGCAAAGGACAATGAGCATTTCTTC; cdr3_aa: CASSKAKDNEHFF
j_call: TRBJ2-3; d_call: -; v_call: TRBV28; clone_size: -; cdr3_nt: TGTGCCAGCACCCCGGGGACTTTCACAGATACGCAGTATTTT; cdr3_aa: CASTPGTFTDTQYF
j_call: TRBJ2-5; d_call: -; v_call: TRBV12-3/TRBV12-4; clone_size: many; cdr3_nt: TGTGCCAGCAGTCCTCTAGCGTTGGAGACCCAGTACTTC; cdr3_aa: CASSPLALETQYF
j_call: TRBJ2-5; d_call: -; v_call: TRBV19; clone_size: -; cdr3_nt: TGTGCCAGTAGTAGACTGATGTACCAAGAGACCCAGTACTTC; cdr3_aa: CASSRLMYQETQYF
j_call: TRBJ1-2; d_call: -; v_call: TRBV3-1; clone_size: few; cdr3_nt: TGTGCCAGCAGCCAGATGGACAGACCTAACTATGGCTACACCTTC; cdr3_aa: CASSQMDRPNYGYTF
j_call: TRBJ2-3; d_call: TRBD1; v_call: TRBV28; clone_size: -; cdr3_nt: TGTGCCAGCAGAGAAGCCGGGACAGGGAATGAGTATTTT; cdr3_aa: CASREAGTGNEYF
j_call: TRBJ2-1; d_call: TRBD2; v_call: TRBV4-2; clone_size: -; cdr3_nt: TGTGCCAGCAGCCAAAAAGACGGGAGCGGGGATGAGCAGTTCTTC; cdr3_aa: CASSQKDGSGDEQFF
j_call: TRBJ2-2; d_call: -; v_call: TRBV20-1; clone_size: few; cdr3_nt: TGCAGTGCTAGAGATGCTAGCAAGGCCGGGGAGCTGTTTTTT; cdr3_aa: CSARDASKAGELFF
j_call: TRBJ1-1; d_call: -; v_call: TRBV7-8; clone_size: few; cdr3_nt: TGTGCCAGCAGCTCAGATCCGAACACTGAAGCTTTCTTT; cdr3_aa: CASSSDPNTEAFF
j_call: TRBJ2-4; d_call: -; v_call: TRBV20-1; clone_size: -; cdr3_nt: TGCAGTGCTAGTCTTGAGGGGGTGCGGCGTAAAAACATTCAGTACTTC; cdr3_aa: CSASLEGVRRKNIQYF
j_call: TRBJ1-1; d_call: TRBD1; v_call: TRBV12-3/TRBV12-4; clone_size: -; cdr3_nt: TGTGCCAGCAGTTTTCAGGGACAGCTACGATGGAGCACTGAAGCTTTCTTT; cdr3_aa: CASSFQGQLRWSTEAFF
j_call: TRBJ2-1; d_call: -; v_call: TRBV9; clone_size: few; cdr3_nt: TGTGCCAGCAGCGTAGGTGGGGGTCCCTACAATGAGCAGTTCTTC; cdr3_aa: CASSVGGGPYNEQFF